The 20 T cell receptor beta chains in this list originate from one sample, sequenced in a study of blood T cell repertoires in COVID-19. Profiled with immunoSEQ multiplex PCR; TCRdb holds only in-frame clones, not every one. The table records about 99,000 clones, roughly 88% of them present only once. Sequenced sample: peripheral blood. These receptors were taken from a man aged 50-60 years with COVID-19, enrolled during active disease.

The chain recombines TRBV3-1 (or the pseudogene TRBV3-2) with TRBJ1-2; TRBD1 is a possible D gene (5 bases). V lost 4 bases to trimming and J lost 8 bases, with 20 bases between them. The CDR3 totals 15 residues. Per germline, CDR1 LGHDT and CDR2 YNNKEL (reference sequence). DNA of the CDR3: TGTGCCAGCAGCCTGCGGGGACGCCGAATAGAAGGCTACACCTTC. Residues: CASSLRGRRIEGYTF.

The V and J genes are TRBV11-2 and TRBJ1-6; maybe TRBD1 (6 bases). CDR3 length: 15 residues. V lost 5 bases and J lost 7, with 15 bases in between. CDR1 is SGHAT, CDR2 FQNNGV, per germline. The CDR3 DNA follows: TGTGCCAGCAGCGCAGGCGACAGGCGAAATTCACCCCTCCACTTT. Translation gives CASSAGDRRNSPLHF.

The CDR3 loop is CASSLGDYPYEQYF. The CDR3 coding sequence is TGCGCCAGCAGCTTGGGGGACTATCCCTACGAGCAGTACTTC. The chain uses TRBV5-1 and TRBJ2-7, with 7 nucleotides matching TRBD2. J gave up 2 bases and V 0 bases, and 2 bases lay outside the gene matches. Germline loops: CDR1 SGHRS, CDR2 YFSETQ. This CDR3 is 14 amino acids long.

This clone was counted between two and nine times. J is TRBJ1-1 and V is TRBV14; the D is unclear. The CDR3 extends over 15 amino acids. V was pared by 2 bases and J by 3 bases, with 13 bases between. CDR1 SGHDN and CDR2 FVKESK come from the germline V gene. CDR3 in DNA: TGTGCCAGCAGCCAAAACGCCGGGTTTGACACTGAAGCTTTCTTT. This codes for CASSQNAGFDTEAFF.

This rearrangement joins TRBV4-3 to TRBJ1-1, with D possibly matching TRBD1 (5 bases). The CDR3 is 15 residues long. Trimming removed 0 bases at V and 1 base at J, with 9 bases between. Germline V gene data show CDR1 as LGHNA and CDR2 as YSLEER. Here the CDR3 reads CASSQDRTTNTEAFF. CDR3 coding DNA: TGCGCCAGCAGCCAAGATCGGACAACGAACACTGAAGCTTTCTTT.

The V gene is TRBV4-1, the J gene TRBJ2-3; 7 nucleotides match TRBD1. This CDR3 has 14 amino acids. Looked up from germline, CDR1 is MGHRA and CDR2 is YSYEKL. Trimming took 4 bases from V and 3 from J; bases not matched to a gene: 4. The CDR3 is CASSLPGQTDTQYF. CDR3 sequence (DNA): TGCGCCAGCAGCCTCCCGGGACAGACAGATACGCAGTATTTT.

The chain carries TRBV5-4 and TRBJ1-2, with 8 bases matching TRBD1. The CDR3 has 15 amino acids. Germline values: CDR1 SGHNT, CDR2 YYREEE (reference sequence). V shed 4 bases and J 3 bases; nucleotides not matched to a gene: 8. CDR3 coding DNA: TGTGCCAGCAGCATATCGGACAGGGCTCACTATGGCTACACCTTC. It codes for CASSISDRAHYGYTF.

This rearrangement joins TRBV19 to TRBJ2-1, with 13 bases aligning to TRBD2. Germline V gene data show CDR1 as LNHDA and CDR2 as SQIVND (reference sequence). The CDR3 runs 14 residues. The trim removed 3 bases at V and 10 bases at J, leaving 3 bases unmatched. The CDR3 sequence: CASSIRTSGGEQFF. Here the CDR3 DNA reads TGTGCCAGTAGTATCAGGACTAGCGGGGGAGAGCAGTTCTTC.

The chain couples TRBV3-1 (or the pseudogene TRBV3-2) to TRBJ2-7; 7 bases are a match to TRBD1. Germline CDR1 is LGHDT and CDR2 is YNNKEL (reference sequence). The CDR3 runs 12 residues. The V and J ends lost 3 bases and 6 bases, in that order; junction bases with no gene match: 2. The CDR3 DNA is TGTGCCAGCAGCCAGACAGGGTTCGAGCAGTACTTC. This translates into CASSQTGFEQYF.

The chain carries TRBV20-1 and TRBJ1-4, with D maybe TRBD1 (5 bases). CDR3 length: 14 amino acids. The germline gives CDR1 DFQATT, CDR2 SNEGSKA (reference sequence). Trimming shortened V by 3 bases and J by 5 bases, and 13 bases separated the two germline ends. CDR3 loop: CSASFPGMNEKLFF. CDR3 sequence (DNA): TGCAGTGCTAGTTTTCCAGGGATGAATGAAAAACTGTTTTTT.

The chain recombines TRBV5-4 with TRBJ1-1, with 9 positions matching TRBD1. The CDR3 runs 19 residues. Looked up from germline, CDR1 is SGHNT and CDR2 is YYREEE (reference sequence). J gave up 2 bases and V 4 bases, and 18 bases lay outside the gene matches. The DNA for the CDR3 is TGTGCCAGCAGCCCCACCGGGACAGGGACCAGTCAACCTAACACTGAAGCTTTCTTT. Translating gives CASSPTGTGTSQPNTEAFF. Complete variable domain (other parts from reference TRBV5-4 and TRBJ1-1): ETGVTQSPTHLIKTRGQQVTLRCSSQSGHNTVSWYQQALGQGPQFIFQYYREEENGRGNFPPRFSGLQFPNYSSELNVNALELDDSALYLCASSPTGTGTSQPNTEAFFGQGTRLTVV.

This chain joins TRBV30 and TRBJ1-1; TRBD1 matches at 9 bases. The CDR3 is made up of 15 amino acids. The J segment lost 1 base and the V segment lost 3 bases, leaving 6 bases of the junction unmatched. CDR1 and CDR2 from the germline V gene are GTSNPN and SVGIG (reference sequence). In DNA form, the CDR3 reads TGTGCCTGGAGCGCTATGGGACAGGGGAACACTGAAGCTTTCTTT. Translated, it gives CAWSAMGQGNTEAFF.

The chain joins TRBV5-1 to TRBJ1-5; 8 bases match TRBD1. The length of the CDR3 is 16 residues. The V gene's germline CDR1 is SGHRS and CDR2 YFSETQ. V was clipped by 4 bases and J by 2 bases; unmatched bases: 8. The DNA of the CDR3 is TGCGCCAGCAGCACAGGACAGGGTACGGGCAATCAGCCCCAGCATTTT. Amino acid sequence: CASSTGQGTGNQPQHF. Full variable domain (missing parts from reference TRBV5-1 and TRBJ1-5): KAGVTQTPRYLIKTRGQQVTLSCSPISGHRSVSWYQQTPGQGLQFLFEYFSETQRNKGNFPGRFSGRQFSNSRSEMNVSTLELGDSALYLCASSTGQGTGNQPQHFGDGTRLSIL.

This clone has a handful of counts. The chain uses TRBV9 and TRBJ1-3, with D perhaps TRBD1 (6 bases). V was pared by 3 bases and J by 0 bases, with 10 bases between. The length of the CDR3 is 15 residues. Germline loops: CDR1 SGDLS, CDR2 YYNGEE. CDR3 sequence reads: CASSENRVSGNTIYF. The CDR3 DNA sequence: TGTGCCAGCAGCGAAAACAGGGTCTCTGGAAACACCATATATTTT.

V is TRBV7-8 and J is TRBJ1-5; 9 bases fit TRBD1. The V gene's germline CDR1 is SGHVS and CDR2 FQNEAQ. CDR3 length: 14 residues. Losses at the gene ends were 6 bases for V and 3 bases for J; bases not matched to a gene: 3. CDR3 loop: CASSWTGVNQPQHF. DNA of the CDR3: TGTGCCAGCAGTTGGACAGGGGTCAATCAGCCCCAGCATTTT.

This chain connects TRBV7-2 to TRBJ2-2, with TRBD2 as a possible D gene (7 bases). V was trimmed by 4 bases and J by 7 bases, leaving 19 bases between them. From germline, CDR1 is SGHTA and CDR2 FQGNSA. This CDR3 comprises 16 residues. The CDR3 sequence is CASSYQGGGLGGELFF. In DNA form, the CDR3 reads TGTGCCAGCAGCTACCAGGGCGGGGGCCTGGGCGGGGAGCTGTTTTTT.

V usage is TRBV5-6 and J usage is TRBJ2-1, with a tentative D call TRBD1 (5 bases). Germline loops: CDR1 SGHDT, CDR2 YYEEEE. The CDR3 spans 13 residues. With 2 bases removed from V and 9 bases from J, the gap between germline ends came to 12 bases. The CDR3 loop reads CASSLGRDTEQFF. The CDR3 region has the DNA TGTGCCAGCAGCTTAGGCAGGGATACTGAGCAGTTCTTC.

The rearrangement uses TRBV6-6 and TRBJ1-5, with TRBD1 matching 8 bases. The J segment lost 1 base and the V segment lost 6 bases, leaving 5 bases of the junction unmatched. Germline values: CDR1 MNHNY, CDR2 SVGAGI (reference sequence). The CDR3 length is 15 residues. The CDR3 region is CASSQTGASNQPQHF. The CDR3 bases are TGTGCCAGCAGCCAGACAGGGGCCAGCAATCAGCCCCAGCATTTT.

CDR3 coding DNA: TGCGCCAGCAGCCGACAGGGACAGGGGGTCCACGAGCAGTACTTC. Protein sequence: CASSRQGQGVHEQYF. The chain links TRBV4-1 to TRBJ2-7; TRBD1 matches 11 bases. CDR1 and CDR2 (germline): MGHRA, YSYEKL. V gave up 4 bases and J gave up 5 bases; unmatched junction bases: 7. The CDR3 loop spans 15 amino acids.

The rearrangement links TRBV4-2 to TRBJ2-7; the D gene is possibly TRBD2 (6 bases). Trimming took 0 bases from V and 2 from J, leaving 17 bases between them. CDR3 length: 17 amino acids. Germline assignment: CDR1 LGHNA and CDR2 YNFKEQ. The CDR3 here is CASSQDWSGLLPYEQYF. The CDR3 bases are TGTGCCAGCAGCCAAGATTGGTCGGGACTCCTCCCCTACGAGCAGTACTTC.